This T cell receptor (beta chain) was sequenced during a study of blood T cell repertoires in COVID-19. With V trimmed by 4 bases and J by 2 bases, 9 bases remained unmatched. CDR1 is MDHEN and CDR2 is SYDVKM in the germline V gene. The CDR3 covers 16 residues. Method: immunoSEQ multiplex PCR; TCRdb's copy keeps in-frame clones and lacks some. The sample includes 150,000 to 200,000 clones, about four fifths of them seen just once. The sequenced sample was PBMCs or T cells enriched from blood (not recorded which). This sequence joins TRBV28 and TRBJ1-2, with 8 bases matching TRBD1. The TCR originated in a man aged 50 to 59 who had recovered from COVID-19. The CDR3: CASSWGTGDRNYGYTF. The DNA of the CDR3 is TGTGCCAGCAGTTGGGGGACAGGCGACCGAAACTATGGCTACACCTTC.